The present TCR beta chain was sequenced within a study of blood T cell repertoires in COVID-19. Looking at the study overall: COVID-19 samples from acute and convalescent phases originated in the United States, Italy and Spain. Nucleic acid was either cDNA or gDNA, and it came from T cells, B-cell-depleted T cells, or PBMCs.

Source study methods: Researchers report that nucleated cell counts were estimated from reference gene primer amplification. The repertoire was sequenced with immunoSEQ multiplex PCR; TCRdb's copy has only in-frame clones and lacks some. V and J calls and clone size are those listed in that table; D and trimming were worked out from the DNA. Of 300,000 to 400,000 clones listed, approximately 88% are singletons. The CDR3 length is 17 residues. The J segment lost 0 bases and the V segment lost 7 bases, leaving 6 bases of the junction unmatched. CDR1 MDHEN and CDR2 SYDVKM come from the germline V gene. Enrollment of patients from Seattle took place during active infection, with longitudinal follow-up.

The sequence was obtained from a woman younger than 45 with COVID-19, enrolled during active disease. The chain uses TRBV28 and TRBJ2-6; 10 bases are shared with TRBD1. The sequenced material came from peripheral blood. The CDR3 DNA sequence: TGTGCCAGCACTCCGACAGGGGGCTCCTCTGGGGCCAACGTCCTGACTTTC. It yields the protein CASTPTGGSSGANVLTF. The full variable domain, completed using reference TRBV28 and TRBJ2-6, is DVKVTQSSRYLVKRTGEKVFLECVQDMDHENMFWYRQDPGLGLRLIYFSYDVKMKEKGDIPEGYSVSREKKERFSLILESASTNQTSMYLCASTPTGGSSGANVLTFGAGSRLTVL.